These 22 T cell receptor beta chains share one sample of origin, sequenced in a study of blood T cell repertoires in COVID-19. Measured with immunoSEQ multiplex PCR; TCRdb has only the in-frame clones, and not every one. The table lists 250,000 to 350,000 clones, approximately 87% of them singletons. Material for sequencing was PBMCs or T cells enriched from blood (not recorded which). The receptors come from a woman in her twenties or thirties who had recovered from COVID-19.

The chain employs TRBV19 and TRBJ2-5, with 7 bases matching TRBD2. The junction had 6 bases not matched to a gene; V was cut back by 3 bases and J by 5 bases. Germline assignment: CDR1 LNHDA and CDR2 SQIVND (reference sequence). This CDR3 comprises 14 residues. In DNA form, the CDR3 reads TGTGCCAGTAGTATTGGGACTACTCCGGAGACCCAGTACTTC. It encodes CASSIGTTPETQYF.

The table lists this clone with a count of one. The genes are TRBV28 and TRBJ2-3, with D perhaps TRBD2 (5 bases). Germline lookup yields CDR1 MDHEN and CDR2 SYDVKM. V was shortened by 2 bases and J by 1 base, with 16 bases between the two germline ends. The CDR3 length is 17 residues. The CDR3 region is CASSLNYIGSGTDTQYF. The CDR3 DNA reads TGTGCCAGCAGTTTAAATTACATTGGTAGCGGCACAGATACGCAGTATTTT.

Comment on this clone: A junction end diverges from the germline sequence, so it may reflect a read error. This CDR3 is CASSLNGLAGGEQFF. In DNA form, the CDR3 reads TGTGCTAGCAGCTTAAATGGACTAGCGGGGGGAGAGCAGTTCTTC. This chain links TRBV7-7 with TRBJ2-1; 14 nucleotides align to TRBD2. Per germline, CDR1 SSHAT and CDR2 FNYEAQ (reference sequence). The CDR3 loop spans 15 amino acids.

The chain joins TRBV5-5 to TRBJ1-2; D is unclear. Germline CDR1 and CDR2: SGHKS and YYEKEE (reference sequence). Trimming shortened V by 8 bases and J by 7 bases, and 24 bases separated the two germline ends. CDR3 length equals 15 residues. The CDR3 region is CASDLYIREGIGYTF. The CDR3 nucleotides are TGTGCCAGTGATTTATATATCCGGGAAGGGATTGGCTACACCTTC.

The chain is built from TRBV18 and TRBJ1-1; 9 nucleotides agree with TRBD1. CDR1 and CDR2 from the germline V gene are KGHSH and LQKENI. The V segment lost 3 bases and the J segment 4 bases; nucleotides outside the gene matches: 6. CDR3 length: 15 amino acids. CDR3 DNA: TGTGCCAGCTCACCGACAGGGGGTCTCGTCACTGAAGCTTTCTTT. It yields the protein CASSPTGGLVTEAFF.

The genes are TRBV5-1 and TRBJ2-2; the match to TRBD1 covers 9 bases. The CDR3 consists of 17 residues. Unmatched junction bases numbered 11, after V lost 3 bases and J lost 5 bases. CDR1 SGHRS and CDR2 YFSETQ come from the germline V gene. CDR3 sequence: CASSSGTGRFSTGELFF. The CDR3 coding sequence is TGCGCCAGCAGCTCCGGGACAGGGAGATTTTCGACCGGGGAGCTGTTTTTT.

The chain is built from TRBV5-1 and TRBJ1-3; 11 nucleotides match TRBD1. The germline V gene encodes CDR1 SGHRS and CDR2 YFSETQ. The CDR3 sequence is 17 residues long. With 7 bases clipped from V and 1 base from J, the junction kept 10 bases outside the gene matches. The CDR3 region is CASQSTGTGGSGNTIYF. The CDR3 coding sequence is TGCGCCAGCCAATCTACCGGGACAGGGGGTTCTGGAAACACCATATATTTT.

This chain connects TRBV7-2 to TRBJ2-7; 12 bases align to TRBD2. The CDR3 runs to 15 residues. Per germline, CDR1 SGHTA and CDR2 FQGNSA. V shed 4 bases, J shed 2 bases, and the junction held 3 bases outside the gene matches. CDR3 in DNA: TGTGCCAGCAGCTCCCTAGCGGGGGGGCCCTACGAGCAGTACTTC. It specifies CASSSLAGGPYEQYF.

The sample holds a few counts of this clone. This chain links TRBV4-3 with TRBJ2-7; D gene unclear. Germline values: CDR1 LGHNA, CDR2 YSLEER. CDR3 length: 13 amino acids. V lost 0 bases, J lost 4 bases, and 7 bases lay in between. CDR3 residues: CASSQEIEYEQYF. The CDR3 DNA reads TGCGCCAGCAGCCAAGAAATCGAGTACGAGCAGTACTTC.

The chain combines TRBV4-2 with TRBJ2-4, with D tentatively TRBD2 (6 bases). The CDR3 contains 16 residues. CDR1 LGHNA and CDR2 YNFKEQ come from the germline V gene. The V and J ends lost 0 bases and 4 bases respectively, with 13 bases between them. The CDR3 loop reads CASSQDWGVGKNIQYF. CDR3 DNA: TGTGCCAGCAGCCAAGATTGGGGGGTCGGAAAAAACATTCAGTACTTC.

The CDR3 spells CASRVEANYGYTF. In DNA form, the CDR3 reads TGTGCCAGCCGAGTCGAAGCTAACTATGGCTACACCTTC. The V call is TRBV2, the J call TRBJ1-2; D ambiguous. Germline V gene lookup returns CDR1 SNHLY and CDR2 FYNNEI. The CDR3 extends over 13 amino acids. V dropped 8 bases and J dropped 0 bases, with 10 bases sitting between them.

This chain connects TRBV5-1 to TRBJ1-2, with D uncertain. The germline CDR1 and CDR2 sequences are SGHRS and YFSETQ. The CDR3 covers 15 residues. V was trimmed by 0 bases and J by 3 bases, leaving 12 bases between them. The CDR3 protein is CASSLDSGFDYGYTF. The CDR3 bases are TGCGCCAGCAGCTTGGACTCGGGGTTTGACTATGGCTACACCTTC.

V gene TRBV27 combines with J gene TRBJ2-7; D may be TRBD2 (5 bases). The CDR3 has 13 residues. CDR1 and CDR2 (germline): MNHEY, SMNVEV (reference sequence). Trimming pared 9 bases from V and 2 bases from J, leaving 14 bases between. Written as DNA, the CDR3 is TGTGCCAGTCTTGCGGGTAATACCTACGAGCAGTACTTC. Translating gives CASLAGNTYEQYF.

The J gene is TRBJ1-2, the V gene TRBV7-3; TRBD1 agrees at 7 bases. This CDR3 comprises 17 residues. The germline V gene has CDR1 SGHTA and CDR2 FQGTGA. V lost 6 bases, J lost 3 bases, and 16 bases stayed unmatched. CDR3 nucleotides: TGTGCCAGCAGTCAATGGGGCGTCAGGGGGGTTGACTATGGCTACACCTTC. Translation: CASSQWGVRGVDYGYTF.

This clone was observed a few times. CDR3 DNA: TGTGCCAGTAGTATACAGGGCCCTATCGATGGCTACACCTTC. Translation gives CASSIQGPIDGYTF. The chain carries TRBV19 and TRBJ1-2, with D possibly being TRBD1 (5 bases). Trimming took 2 bases from V and 6 from J, leaving 13 bases between them. This CDR3 region has 14 residues. From germline, CDR1 is LNHDA and CDR2 SQIVND (reference sequence).

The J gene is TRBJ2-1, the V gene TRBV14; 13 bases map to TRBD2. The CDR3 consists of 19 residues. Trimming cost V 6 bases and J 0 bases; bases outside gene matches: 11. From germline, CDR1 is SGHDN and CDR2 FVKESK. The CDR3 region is CASSLTGTSGDYSYNEQFF. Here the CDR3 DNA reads TGTGCCAGCAGTCTAACCGGGACTAGCGGGGACTACTCCTACAATGAGCAGTTCTTC.

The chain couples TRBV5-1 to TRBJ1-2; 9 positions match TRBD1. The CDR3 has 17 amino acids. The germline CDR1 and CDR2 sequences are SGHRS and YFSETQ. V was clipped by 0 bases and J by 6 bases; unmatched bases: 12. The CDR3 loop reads CASSLEGGQGESDGYTF. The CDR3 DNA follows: TGCGCCAGCAGCTTGGAGGGGGGACAGGGAGAGTCAGATGGCTACACCTTC.

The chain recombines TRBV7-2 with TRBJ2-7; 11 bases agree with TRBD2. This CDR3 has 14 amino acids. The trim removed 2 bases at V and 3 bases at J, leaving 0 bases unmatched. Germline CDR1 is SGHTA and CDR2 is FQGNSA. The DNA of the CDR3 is TGTGCCAGCAGCTTAACTAGCGGGGGCTACGAGCAGTACTTC. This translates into CASSLTSGGYEQYF.

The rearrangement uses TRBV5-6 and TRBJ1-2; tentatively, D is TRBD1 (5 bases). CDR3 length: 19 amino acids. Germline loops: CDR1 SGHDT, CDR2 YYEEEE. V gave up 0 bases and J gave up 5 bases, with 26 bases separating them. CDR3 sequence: CASSLVPGESLLYQYGYTF. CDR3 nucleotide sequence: TGTGCCAGCAGCTTGGTCCCGGGGGAGAGCCTCCTCTATCAATATGGCTACACCTTC.

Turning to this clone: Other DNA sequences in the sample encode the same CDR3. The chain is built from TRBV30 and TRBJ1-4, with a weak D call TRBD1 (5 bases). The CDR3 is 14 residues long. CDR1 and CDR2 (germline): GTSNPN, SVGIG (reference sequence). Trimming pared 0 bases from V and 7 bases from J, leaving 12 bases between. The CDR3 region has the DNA TGTGCCTGGAGTGTACGGGGGGGTGGTGAAAAACTGTTTTTT. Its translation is CAWSVRGGGEKLFF.

CDR3 in amino acids: CASGDSTNYGYTF. CDR3 DNA sequence: TGTGCCAGTGGGGACAGCACTAACTATGGCTACACCTTC. The genes are TRBV28 and TRBJ1-2; 7 bases line up with TRBD1. The CDR3 is made up of 13 amino acids. Germline loops: CDR1 MDHEN, CDR2 SYDVKM. J gave up 0 bases and V 9 bases, and 4 bases lay outside the gene matches.

CDR3 nucleotide sequence: TGTGCCAGCAGTTTTAACTACCCTGGGTCGGGACAGGGAAGGGGCTACACCTTC. Encoded protein: CASSFNYPGSGQGRGYTF. The chain employs TRBV28 and TRBJ1-2, with 9 bases fitting TRBD1. Germline lookup yields CDR1 MDHEN and CDR2 SYDVKM. The CDR3 contains 18 residues. J was trimmed by 8 bases and V by 3 bases; bases with no gene match: 19.